The 25 T cell receptor beta chains below were found in one sample sequenced in a study of T cell responses to AZD1222 COVID-19 vaccine (dated by TCRdb to the early 2020s). Library method: the immunoSEQ multiplex PCR assay. Sourced from immuneACCESS, this table was stored by TCRdb with only in-frame sequences that have V and J called. A share of the clones is absent; for the studies checked, an unresolved V gene accounts for under half, and the remainder has no known explanation. The sample table holds some 62,000 clones, of which more than 70% were seen once. Around 15% of the sample belongs to the ten largest clones. According to the study, the label for this sample's time point signals: baseline before first vaccination. Material: peripheral blood, obtained on day 0 of AZD1222 vaccination. The receptors originated from an adult in good health.

The chain has TRBV9 and TRBJ2-3; 8 nucleotides line up with TRBD2. Germline V gives CDR1 SGDLS, CDR2 YYNGEE. The CDR3 runs 16 residues. The junction had 4 bases not matched to a gene; V was cut back by 0 bases and J by 1 base. For the CDR3, the DNA is TGTGCCAGCAGCGTAGGTAATAGCGGGGGCACAGATACGCAGTATTTT. This gives the protein CASSVGNSGGTDTQYF.

The count of this clone is one. J is TRBJ1-2 and V is TRBV5-1; TRBD1 is a possible D gene (5 bases). This CDR3 spans 15 amino acids. CDR1 is SGHRS, CDR2 YFSETQ, per germline. V was cut by 1 base and J by 1 base, with 11 bases left in between. Here the CDR3 reads CASSLSGNNNYGYTF. The CDR3 DNA reads as TGCGCCAGCAGCTTGTCAGGGAACAATAACTATGGCTACACCTTC. The complete variable domain, with remaining parts taken from reference TRBV5-1 and TRBJ1-2, reads KAGVTQTPRYLIKTRGQQVTLSCSPISGHRSVSWYQQTPGQGLQFLFEYFSETQRNKGNFPGRFSGRQFSNSRSEMNVSTLELGDSALYLCASSLSGNNNYGYTFGSGTRLTVV.

The chain uses TRBV12-3 or TRBV12-4 and TRBJ1-5; weak D call: TRBD1 (5 bases). The ends were cut back, 6 bases at V and 7 bases at J, with 13 bases in the middle. There are 13 residues in the CDR3. This chain's CDR3 is CASSWGRRQPQHF. The CDR3, as DNA: TGTGCCAGCAGCTGGGGCAGGCGACAGCCCCAGCATTTT.

This clone was seen a few times. This chain joins TRBV19 and TRBJ1-1; D is unresolved. The germline gives CDR1 LNHDA, CDR2 SQIVND (reference sequence). V lost 4 bases and J lost 4, with 16 bases in between. The CDR3 extends over 15 amino acids. This CDR3 is CASSSGFNGLTEAFF. CDR3 DNA sequence: TGTGCCAGTAGTAGCGGGTTTAATGGGCTCACTGAAGCTTTCTTT.

V is TRBV29-1 and J is TRBJ2-5; a possible D gene is TRBD2 (6 bases). CDR1 is SQVTM, CDR2 ANQGSEA, per germline. V gave up 5 bases and J gave up 6 bases, with 16 bases separating them. This CDR3 is built from 13 residues. The CDR3 bases are TGCAGCGTTATATGGGGGACTGTTCAGACCCAGTACTTC. It codes for CSVIWGTVQTQYF.

The chain has TRBV20-1 and TRBJ2-7, with TRBD2 matching over 9 bases. The V and J ends lost 3 bases and 2 bases, in that order; junction bases with no gene match: 5. From germline, CDR1 is DFQATT and CDR2 SNEGSKA (reference sequence). This CDR3 is 14 amino acids long. The CDR3 nucleotides are TGCAGTGCTAGTATTAGCGGGGGTGCCTACGAGCAGTACTTC. Translated, it gives CSASISGGAYEQYF.

This chain links TRBV2 with TRBJ2-2, with D hard to call. CDR3 size: 13 residues. Trimming stripped 4 bases from V and 2 bases from J, with 5 bases between. Per germline, CDR1 SNHLY and CDR2 FYNNEI. CDR3 residues: CASSVGNTGELFF. For the CDR3, the DNA is TGTGCCAGCAGTGTTGGTAACACCGGGGAGCTGTTTTTT.

This chain links TRBV2 with TRBJ2-2; D remains ambiguous. CDR1 is SNHLY, CDR2 FYNNEI, per germline. Trimming removed 10 bases at V and 6 bases at J, with 15 bases between. CDR3 length equals 13 residues. The DNA of the CDR3 is TGTGCCACCGTTTCAGATCGGGCCGGGGAGCTGTTTTTT. Encoded protein: CATVSDRAGELFF.

The chain couples TRBV27 to TRBJ1-5, with a tentative D call TRBD1 (5 bases). The CDR3 is 13 amino acids. In germline, CDR1 is MNHEY, CDR2 SMNVEV (reference sequence). The V end lost 5 bases, the J end lost 2 bases, and 7 bases lay between the germline ends. CDR3 in DNA: TGTGCCAGCAGTCCGGGGGGCAATCAGCCCCAGCATTTT. Translated, it gives CASSPGGNQPQHF.

This clone was observed once. The V gene is TRBV5-6, the J gene TRBJ2-7, with 7 bases matching TRBD2. Looked up from germline, CDR1 is SGHDT and CDR2 is YYEEEE. V lost 5 bases, J lost 7 bases, and 12 bases stayed unmatched. The CDR3 runs 14 residues. The CDR3 here is CASRATSSTREQYF. In nucleotides, the CDR3 is TGTGCCAGCAGGGCGACTAGCAGCACAAGGGAGCAGTACTTC. Full variable domain (remainder filled in from reference TRBV5-6 and TRBJ2-7): DAGVTQSPTHLIKTRGQQVTLRCSPKSGHDTVSWYQQALGQGPQFIFQYYEEEERQRGNFPDRFSGHQFPNYSSELNVNALLLGDSALYLCASRATSSTREQYFGPGTRLTVT.

The chain combines TRBV19 with TRBJ1-1; weak D call: TRBD1 (5 bases). The V gene's germline CDR1 is LNHDA and CDR2 SQIVND (reference sequence). The CDR3 totals 14 residues. The germline V and J ends were trimmed by 5 bases and 6 bases, with 16 bases remaining between them. DNA for the CDR3: TGTGCCAGTAGTCCTCAGGGTGTTGGGGCTGAAGCTTTCTTT. Amino acid sequence: CASSPQGVGAEAFF.

V is TRBV7-9 and J is TRBJ2-5; a possible D gene is TRBD1 (6 bases). Trimming took 1 base from V and 1 from J, leaving 7 bases between them. CDR1 SEHNR and CDR2 FQNEAQ come from the germline V gene (reference sequence). There are 14 residues in the CDR3. The CDR3 DNA reads TGTGCCAGCAGCTTAGAAGGGGGCCAAGAGACCCAGTACTTC. Translated, it gives CASSLEGGQETQYF.

The chain recombines TRBV7-9 with TRBJ1-1, with D perhaps matching TRBD1 (6 bases). Trimming took 5 bases from V and 0 from J, leaving 10 bases between them. Germline V gene sequence: CDR1 SEHNR, CDR2 FQNEAQ (reference sequence). The CDR3 is 14 amino acids. Written as DNA, the CDR3 is TGTGCCAGCAGCAAAGGGGGTTTGAACACTGAAGCTTTCTTT. It is translated as CASSKGGLNTEAFF.

V usage is TRBV27 and J usage is TRBJ1-5, with no clear D. Germline V gives CDR1 MNHEY, CDR2 SMNVEV (reference sequence). The CDR3 covers 13 residues. V lost 0 bases to trimming and J lost 6 bases, with 6 bases between them. The DNA of the CDR3 is TGTGCCAGCAGTTTATCGTGGGGTCAGCCCCAGCATTTT. It is translated as CASSLSWGQPQHF.

This clone was counted once. The rearrangement joins TRBV6-5 to TRBJ2-2; D is unclear. CDR3 size: 13 residues. Trimming cost V 7 bases and J 4 bases, with 10 bases left between them. CDR1 is MNHEY and CDR2 is SVGAGI in the germline V gene. This CDR3 reads CASTSGVTGELFF. The DNA for the CDR3 is TGTGCCAGCACCTCAGGTGTCACCGGGGAGCTGTTTTTT.

The CDR3 region is CASSLQGRSEPQHF. DNA of the CDR3: TGTGCCAGCTCCCTCCAGGGGCGGTCAGAGCCCCAGCATTTT. The rearrangement uses TRBV18 and TRBJ1-5; maybe TRBD1 (6 bases). Germline CDR1 is KGHSH and CDR2 is LQKENI. Trimming stripped 6 bases from V and 8 bases from J, with 17 bases between. This CDR3 comprises 14 residues.

Of note for this clone: The junction shows a germline mismatch at one end, possibly a read error. The chain has TRBV7-7 and TRBJ2-1; 16 nucleotides line up with TRBD2. Looked up from germline, CDR1 is SSHAT and CDR2 is FNYEAQ (reference sequence). The CDR3 is 16 residues long. CDR3 sequence (DNA): TGTGCTAGCAGCGAGGGACTAGCGGGGGGGGTTCGCGAGCAGTTCTTC. As protein: CASSEGLAGGVREQFF.

The chain combines TRBV18 with TRBJ2-1, with TRBD1 identical over 7 bases. The V gene end was trimmed by 4 bases and the J gene end by 5 bases; junction bases not matched to a gene: 11. This CDR3 is built from 16 residues. Looked up from germline, CDR1 is KGHSH and CDR2 is LQKENI. This CDR3 reads CASSRRTGGYDNEQFF. The CDR3 coding sequence is TGTGCCAGCTCACGACGGACAGGCGGTTACGACAATGAGCAGTTCTTC.

V and J are TRBV6-2 or TRBV6-3 and TRBJ2-2; 11 bases line up with TRBD2. The CDR3 covers 18 residues. V lost 2 bases and J lost 4; bases outside the gene matches: 9. From germline, CDR1 is MNHEY and CDR2 SVGEGT. CDR3 in DNA: TGTGCCAGCAGTTACGATACACTAGCGGGGGAATTCACCGGGGAGCTGTTTTTT. This sequence encodes CASSYDTLAGEFTGELFF.

This rearrangement joins TRBV5-1 to TRBJ2-2, with a weak D call TRBD1 (5 bases). Germline CDR1 reads SGHRS; CDR2 reads YFSETQ. The V gene lost 0 bases and the J gene lost 1 base, with 13 bases spanning the gap. The CDR3 has 17 amino acids. The CDR3 reads CASSLGIRTGNTGELFF. The CDR3 DNA reads TGCGCCAGCAGCTTGGGAATAAGAACAGGGAACACCGGGGAGCTGTTTTTT. The whole variable domain, filled in from reference TRBV5-1 and TRBJ2-2, reads KAGVTQTPRYLIKTRGQQVTLSCSPISGHRSVSWYQQTPGQGLQFLFEYFSETQRNKGNFPGRFSGRQFSNSRSEMNVSTLELGDSALYLCASSLGIRTGNTGELFFGEGSRLTVL.

V gene TRBV6-5 combines with J gene TRBJ2-5; D not resolved. In germline, CDR1 is MNHEY, CDR2 SVGAGI. V was cut by 2 bases and J by 10 bases, with 11 bases left in between. The CDR3 has 12 residues. The CDR3 sequence is CASSYGDGDQYF. The CDR3 DNA sequence: TGTGCCAGCAGTTACGGAGACGGCGACCAGTACTTC.

The J gene is TRBJ2-6, the V gene TRBV19; 8 bases map to TRBD1. Germline CDR1 is LNHDA and CDR2 is SQIVND (reference sequence). This CDR3 has 16 residues. V shed 6 bases and J 2 bases; nucleotides not matched to a gene: 6. The CDR3 coding sequence is TGTGCCAGTAGGGGTCAGGGGGCGGCTGGGGCCAACGTCCTGACTTTC. It yields the protein CASRGQGAAGANVLTF.

The chain uses TRBV3-1 (or the pseudogene TRBV3-2) and TRBJ1-5; D is unclear. The germline V gene encodes CDR1 LGHDT and CDR2 YNNKEL (reference sequence). CDR3 size: 17 residues. The ends were cut back, 1 base at V and 2 bases at J, with 15 bases in the middle. This CDR3 reads CASSQGVDLLGNQPQHF. Here the CDR3 DNA reads TGTGCCAGCAGCCAAGGGGTGGATCTCTTAGGCAATCAGCCCCAGCATTTT.

The chain uses TRBV9 and TRBJ1-5; D is perhaps TRBD1 (6 bases). Germline values: CDR1 SGDLS, CDR2 YYNGEE. V lost 3 bases to trimming and J lost 6 bases, with 16 bases between them. The CDR3 is 15 amino acids. CDR3 amino acids: CASSAGGGTAQPQHF. The CDR3, as DNA: TGTGCCAGCAGCGCGGGGGGCGGAACCGCTCAGCCCCAGCATTTT.

A few counts support this clone. Different DNA sequences within this sample yield the same CDR3. J is TRBJ2-1 and V is TRBV9; D unclear. This CDR3 spans 12 amino acids. Germline V gene sequence: CDR1 SGDLS, CDR2 YYNGEE. V lost 0 bases and J lost 6, with 4 bases in between. As DNA, the CDR3 is TGTGCCAGCAGCGTAGTCAGCAATGAGCAGTTCTTC. Translation gives CASSVVSNEQFF.